The 28 T cell receptor beta chains in this list originate from one sample, sequenced in a study of T cell repertoires in cytomegalovirus infection. Each CDR3 protein is one row after TCRdb ran MiXCR on the reads. The sample lists around 740,000 distinct CDR3 sequences, roughly 36% occurring once. Specimen: PBMCs. These receptors were obtained from a human donor in good health (CMV status not recorded). Some clones in this sample may be carry-over from other donors' samples.

This chain joins TRBV28 and TRBJ1-1; D is perhaps TRBD1 (6 bases). The CDR3 sequence is 16 residues long. Germline V gene data show CDR1 as MDHEN and CDR2 as SYDVKM. V was pared by 5 bases and J by 2 bases, with 18 bases between. CDR3 nucleotides: TGTGCCAGCAGTCCGGGGGGGGGCCTTCCTAACACTGAAGCTTTCTTT. This sequence encodes CASSPGGGLPNTEAFF.

This clonotype was observed at least ten times. The rearrangement links TRBV7-2 to TRBJ2-7, with TRBD1 matching 11 bases. The germline CDR1 and CDR2 sequences are SGHTA and FQGNSA. The CDR3 has 14 amino acids. Trimming took 5 bases from V and 3 from J; bases not matched to a gene: 3. This CDR3 is CASSGDRGVYEQYF. For the CDR3, the DNA is TGTGCCAGCAGCGGGGACAGGGGGGTCTACGAGCAGTACTTC.

Of note for this clonotype: Germline and junction disagree at one end, which may indicate a read error. The chain joins TRBV7-2 to TRBJ2-1; a possible D gene is TRBD2 (5 bases). CDR1 is SGHTA and CDR2 is FQGNSA in the germline V gene. This CDR3 region has 15 residues. CDR3 residues: CASSLASVIKNDQFF. The CDR3 DNA is TGTGCCAGCAGCTTAGCTAGCGTGATTAAAAATGATCAGTTCTTC.

The J gene is TRBJ2-2, the V gene TRBV20-1, with D uncertain. The CDR3 consists of 14 residues. The V gene's germline CDR1 is DFQATT and CDR2 SNEGSKA (reference sequence). V was shortened by 5 bases and J by 4 bases, with 14 bases between the two germline ends. The CDR3 sequence: CSAPPSVPTGELFF. In DNA, the CDR3 is TGCAGTGCTCCCCCCAGCGTCCCCACCGGGGAGCTGTTTTTT.

The J gene is TRBJ1-2, the V gene TRBV12-3 or TRBV12-4; possible D gene TRBD1, 6 bases. Trimming cost V 2 bases and J 2 bases, with 15 bases left between them. CDR3 length equals 16 residues. DNA for the CDR3: TGTGCCAGCAGTTTACTCGGCTACAGGGAGAACTATGGCTACACCTTC. Protein: CASSLLGYRENYGYTF.

This clonotype was detected a few times. The chain links TRBV7-9 to TRBJ2-3, with unresolved D. V was pared by 3 bases and J by 2 bases, with 15 bases between. Looked up from germline, CDR1 is SEHNR and CDR2 is FQNEAQ (reference sequence). CDR3 length equals 16 residues. This CDR3 reads CASSFVRTLDTDTQYF. Written as DNA, the CDR3 is TGTGCCAGCAGCTTCGTCAGGACCCTCGACACAGATACGCAGTATTTT.

This clonotype was found a few times. This chain connects TRBV11-2 to TRBJ2-7; either TRBD1 or TRBD2 may fit D (5 bases each). The CDR3 loop spans 15 amino acids. Deletions cut 5 bases from V and 2 bases from J, with 16 bases between. Germline V CDR1 and CDR2: SGHAT, FQNNGV. The CDR3 coding sequence is TGTGCCAGCAGCCTGAATGGGGGAAGGACCTACGAGCAGTACTTC. It codes for CASSLNGGRTYEQYF.

This clonotype occurred a few times. CDR3 loop: CASSFAGSYGYTF. Written as DNA, the CDR3 is TGTGCCAGCAGCTTCGCAGGGAGCTATGGCTACACCTTC. V and J are TRBV7-2 and TRBJ1-2; D is possibly TRBD1 (5 bases). The V end was cut by 3 bases, the J end by 4 bases, with 9 bases between. CDR1 and CDR2 from the germline V gene are SGHTA and FQGNSA. This CDR3 contains 13 residues.

This CDR3 reads CASSLTATTNEKLFF. Written as DNA, the CDR3 is TGTGCCAGCAGCTTAACCGCTACAACTAATGAAAAACTGTTTTTT. The rearrangement joins TRBV7-9 to TRBJ1-4; D gene unclear. The CDR3 totals 15 residues. Germline-derived CDR1 and CDR2 are SEHNR and FQNEAQ (reference sequence). V was pared by 2 bases and J by 0 bases, with 7 bases between.

As for this clonotype: Just one base apart from a much larger clone, this may be a read error. The chain employs TRBV12-3 or TRBV12-4 and TRBJ2-1; D gene unclear. This CDR3 is built from 15 residues. The CDR3 nucleotides read TGTGCCAGCAGTAATCGACTCGCATCCTACAATGAGCAGTTATTC. Its protein product is CASSNRLASYNEQLF.

This clonotype was observed once. The rearrangement joins TRBV2 to TRBJ2-2; 11 bases are a match to TRBD1. This CDR3 comprises 17 residues. Trimming cost V 8 bases and J 3 bases; bases outside gene matches: 11. CDR1 and CDR2 from the germline V gene are SNHLY and FYNNEI. CDR3 nucleotides: TGTGCCAGCTCCTCTACGGGACAGGGGGGCGACACCGGGGAGCTGTTTTTT. It translates to CASSSTGQGGDTGELFF.

This clonotype has only a few counts. A much larger clone is a single base away; this may be a read error. The chain combines TRBV7-9 with TRBJ1-5, with D unclear. Trimming removed 0 bases at V and 3 bases at J, with 6 bases between. The germline V gene has CDR1 SEHNR and CDR2 FQNEAQ (reference sequence). The CDR3 length is 14 residues. CDR3 sequence reads: CASSLAGHNQPQHF. Here the CDR3 DNA reads TGTGCCAGCAGCTTAGCAGGGCACAATCAGCCCCAGCATTTT.

The V and J genes are TRBV19 and TRBJ2-3, with D perhaps matching TRBD1 (7 bases). The CDR3 extends over 15 amino acids. The V and J ends lost 6 bases and 2 bases respectively, with 15 bases between them. Germline CDR1 LNHDA, CDR2 SQIVND (reference sequence). CDR3 in DNA: TGTGCCAGTAGAGCCAGGGGGGAAGCCACAGATACGCAGTATTTT. Its protein is CASRARGEATDTQYF.

As concerns this clonotype: At one boundary the junction diverges from the germline segment, which might be a read error. The chain is built from TRBV11-2 and TRBJ2-7; the D is unclear. The CDR3 consists of 13 residues. Germline assignment: CDR1 SGHAT and CDR2 FQNNGV. The CDR3 spells CASSLESVSEQYF. CDR3 bases: TGTGCCAGCAGCCTAGAGTCAGTTTCCGAGCAGTACTTC.

Concerning this clonotype: A much larger clone sits a single nucleotide away, making a read error possible. In this CDR3 the conserved last residue, phenylalanine or tryptophan, is missing, so a read error is likely. J is TRBJ2-6 and V is TRBV7-2; tentative D call: TRBD2 (6 bases). The V gene's germline CDR1 is SGHTA and CDR2 FQGNSA. This CDR3 region has 15 residues. V was trimmed by 5 bases and J by 0 bases, leaving 8 bases between them. This CDR3 is CASSHSGSGANVLTL. In DNA form, the CDR3 reads TGTGCCAGCAGCCATAGCGGCTCTGGGGCCAACGTCCTGACTTTA.

The table lists this clonotype with a count of one. This chain uses TRBV24-1 with TRBJ2-7; D tentatively fits TRBD1 or TRBD2 (6 bases each). CDR3 length: 15 residues. The germline V and J ends were trimmed by 4 bases and 3 bases, with 15 bases remaining between them. Germline V lookup: CDR1 KGHDR, CDR2 SFDVKD. The CDR3 nucleotides read TGTGCCACCAGTGAGGGGGGTACAGGGCGCTACGAGCAGTACTTC. Its protein product is CATSEGGTGRYEQYF.

This chain connects TRBV5-4 to TRBJ2-3, with unresolved D. Looked up from germline, CDR1 is SGHNT and CDR2 is YYREEE (reference sequence). CDR3 size: 17 residues. V lost 4 bases and J lost 0, with 18 bases in between. The CDR3 loop reads CASSRPWSQASTDTQYF. In DNA form, the CDR3 reads TGTGCCAGCAGCCGTCCATGGTCCCAGGCTAGCACAGATACGCAGTATTTT.

There are a few counts of this clonotype. The chain links TRBV11-2 to TRBJ2-2, with TRBD1 matching 8 bases. V shed 5 bases, J shed 2 bases, and the junction held 4 bases outside the gene matches. Germline CDR1 SGHAT, CDR2 FQNNGV. The CDR3 runs to 15 residues. CDR3 amino acids: CASSRTGINTGELFF. In nucleotides, the CDR3 is TGTGCCAGCAGCCGGACAGGGATAAACACCGGGGAGCTGTTTTTT.

This rearrangement joins TRBV19 to TRBJ1-4; D not resolved. V was cut by 4 bases and J by 6 bases, with 15 bases left in between. CDR1 is LNHDA and CDR2 is SQIVND in the germline V gene (reference sequence). The CDR3 totals 15 residues. CDR3 in amino acids: CASSRGEFTDEKLFF. In DNA, the CDR3 is TGTGCCAGTAGTAGGGGAGAGTTTACTGATGAAAAACTGTTTTTT.

The V call is TRBV6-2 or TRBV6-3, the J call TRBJ2-1; 9 nucleotides agree with TRBD2. With V trimmed by 1 base and J by 10 bases, 8 bases remained unmatched. The CDR3 sequence is 15 residues long. Germline-derived CDR1 and CDR2 are MNHEY and SVGEGT. The CDR3 bases are TGTGCCAGCAGTTACTGGGGCGGGGGGGCCCGGGAGCAGTTCTTC. Amino acid sequence: CASSYWGGGAREQFF.

V gene TRBV9 combines with J gene TRBJ1-6; no definite D call. Trimming removed 1 base from V and 2 bases from J, with 19 bases in between. This CDR3 has 19 residues. The germline gives CDR1 SGDLS, CDR2 YYNGEE. CDR3 bases: TGTGCCAGCAGCGTAACCAAGGACTTGGGCACGACCTATAATTCACCCCTCCACTTT. It translates to CASSVTKDLGTTYNSPLHF.

The V gene is TRBV20-1, the J gene TRBJ1-6; possible D gene TRBD1, 6 bases. This CDR3 is built from 14 residues. Germline V gene lookup returns CDR1 DFQATT and CDR2 SNEGSKA (reference sequence). Trimming pared 3 bases from V and 6 bases from J, leaving 12 bases between. Here the CDR3 DNA reads TGCAGTGCTAGGGGGGGGGCTTTTAATTCACCCCTCCACTTT. Protein product: CSARGGAFNSPLHF.

J is TRBJ2-3 and V is TRBV12-3 or TRBV12-4; 8 bases fit TRBD2. CDR3 size: 16 residues. V gave up 1 base and J gave up 3 bases; unmatched junction bases: 6. For the CDR3, the DNA is TGTGCCAGCAGTTTAGGGACTGGACTAGCAACAGATACGCAGTATTTT. This encodes CASSLGTGLATDTQYF.

This clonotype was counted ten times or more. The gene calls are TRBV7-9 and TRBJ1-3; D is possibly TRBD1 (5 bases). This CDR3 region has 15 residues. The germline gives CDR1 SEHNR, CDR2 FQNEAQ (reference sequence). Trimming took off 5 bases at V and 6 bases at J, with 17 bases between the two ends. The CDR3 nucleotides are TGTGCCAGCAGCATGCCGCCGGGACTCGTAAACACCATATATTTT. Its translation: CASSMPPGLVNTIYF.

This chain's CDR3 is CASSLDLGSYEQYF. CDR3 bases: TGTGCCAGCAGCTTAGACCTAGGCTCCTACGAGCAGTACTTC. J is TRBJ2-7 and V is TRBV11-2; no clear D gene. The CDR3 has 14 residues. The ends were cut back, 0 bases at V and 0 bases at J, with 6 bases in the middle. Germline V CDR1 and CDR2: SGHAT, FQNNGV.

This clonotype turned up a few times. The chain combines TRBV28 with TRBJ2-5; TRBD2 matches at 13 bases. Per the germline V gene, CDR1 is MDHEN and CDR2 is SYDVKM. J was trimmed by 5 bases and V by 4 bases; bases with no gene match: 4. The CDR3 loop spans 15 amino acids. CDR3 sequence: CASSSLAGGEETQYF. The CDR3 DNA sequence: TGTGCCAGCAGTTCACTAGCGGGAGGGGAGGAGACCCAGTACTTC.

Turning to this clonotype: A read error may account for a junction end that differs from germline. J is TRBJ2-1 and V is TRBV7-9; D possibly corresponds to TRBD1 (5 bases). Germline V gene sequence: CDR1 SEHNR, CDR2 FQNEAQ (reference sequence). This CDR3 has 16 amino acids. CDR3 sequence (DNA): TGTGCCAGCAGCGATACTGGGGCAGCTTCCTCCAATGAGCAGTTCTTC. Translation: CASSDTGAASSNEQFF.

The rearrangement uses TRBV25-1 and TRBJ2-3; a possible D gene is TRBD2 (5 bases). Trimming stripped 4 bases from V and 0 bases from J, with 20 bases between. Germline CDR1 and CDR2: MGHDK and SYGVNS. The CDR3 extends over 18 amino acids. CDR3 protein: CASSVHEGDGPSTDTQYF. CDR3 bases: TGTGCCAGCAGTGTACATGAGGGAGACGGCCCAAGCACAGATACGCAGTATTTT.